This T cell receptor beta chain was identified during a study of blood T cell repertoires in COVID-19. The V segment lost 4 bases and the J segment 7 bases; nucleotides outside the gene matches: 6. The CDR3 is made up of 14 amino acids. Per the germline V gene, CDR1 is SGHDT and CDR2 is YYEEEE. Profiled with immunoSEQ multiplex PCR; TCRdb holds only in-frame clones, not every one. Of roughly 98,000 clones in the sample, around four fifths were seen once. The receptor's source is a human donor in a cohort sampled during active COVID-19. V usage is TRBV5-6 and J usage is TRBJ1-4, with 8 bases matching TRBD1. The sequenced sample consisted of peripheral blood. CDR3 nucleotides: TGTGCCAGCAGCCTAACAGGGGGAACTGAAAAACTGTTTTTT. Amino acid sequence: CASSLTGGTEKLFF.